This TCR beta chain was found in a study of T-cell reconstitution after alpha-beta-depleted transplantation in children. The study's findings and limits: The study reportedly traced alpha-beta T cells about two months after transplant to several hundred expanded graft clones.

For TCRbeta, the library was prepared with unique molecular identifiers. MiXCR was run by TCRdb on the PCR reads, yielding one entry per CDR3 protein. Of 200,000 to 300,000 distinct CDR3 sequences listed, 20% to 30% are singletons. In its sample, this clonotype was seen many times. Antigen: not known. The receptor was derived from a girl aged 2 to 9 with Fanconi anemia, due to receive a stem cell transplant. The specimen comprised PBMCs, sampled before TCRalphabeta/CD19-depleted stem cell transplant.

The CDR3 here is CSPQRRSYEQYF. CDR3 DNA: TGCAGTCCCCAAAGGCGGTCCTACGAGCAGTACTTC. V usage is TRBV20-1 and J usage is TRBJ2-7; D ambiguous. Germline V gene lookup returns CDR1 DFQATT and CDR2 SNEGSKA (reference sequence). V was cut by 8 bases and J by 1 base, with 12 bases left in between. The CDR3 is made up of 12 amino acids.